What follows is one T cell receptor beta chain and its context. Germline CDR1 SGHTS, CDR2 YDEGEE. The CDR3 extends over 15 amino acids. Trimming shortened V by 2 bases and J by 0 bases, and 12 bases separated the two germline ends. The data derive from a study of blood T cell repertoires in COVID-19. Background on the study: COVID-19 samples from acute and convalescent phases originated in the United States, Italy and Spain. PBMCs, B-cell-depleted T cells, or T cells were the source of the cDNA or gDNA that made up the material.

Original analysis: Reference gene primer amplification yielded estimated nucleated cell counts. Assay used: immunoSEQ multiplex PCR; TCRdb lists only in-frame clones, some missing. The DNA was the basis for D and trimming; V, J and clone size are from that table. Among about 240,000 clones listed, about four fifths were seen once. The chain is built from TRBV5-8 and TRBJ2-7, with no clear D. Sequencing was done on a sample of peripheral blood. This receptor was taken from an elderly woman with acute or convalescent COVID-19. The CDR3 DNA reads as TGTGCCAGCAGCTTATTGTCACAGAGCTCCTACGAGCAGTACTTC. Its protein product is CASSLLSQSSYEQYF.